The 16 T cell receptor beta chains listed next were all sequenced from one sample in a study of T cell changes during pregnancy in multiple sclerosis. Using immunoSEQ multiplex PCR, the repertoire was profiled, and TCRdb retains in-frame clones only, with some absent. The sample shows tens of thousands of clones, 90% of them seen only once. The sequences come from CD4+ T cells from peripheral blood mononuclear cells, collected in the second trimester of pregnancy. All receptors come from a female donor with multiple sclerosis, enrolled in a pregnancy study.

The CDR3 is CASSILTKCQSRANVLTF. CDR3 in DNA: TGTGCCAGCAGCATACTGACTAAGTGCCAAAGTCGGGCCAACGTCCTGACTTTC. The V call is TRBV7-7, the J call TRBJ2-6; weak D call: TRBD2 (5 bases). The CDR3 loop spans 18 amino acids. V lost 5 bases and J 5 bases, leaving 22 bases between the germline ends. CDR1 is SSHAT and CDR2 is FNYEAQ in the germline V gene (reference sequence).

V gene TRBV18 combines with J gene TRBJ2-7, with D perhaps TRBD2 (6 bases). This CDR3 comprises 14 residues. Trimming left V 5 bases short and J 4 bases short, with 15 bases between. From germline, CDR1 is KGHSH and CDR2 LQKENI. Here the CDR3 DNA reads TGTGCCAGCTCAGTCCGGGAGCACCTTTACGAGCAGTACTTC. Amino acids: CASSVREHLYEQYF.

A few counts support this clone. The J gene is TRBJ1-2, the V gene TRBV18, with 9 nucleotides matching TRBD1. V shed 6 bases, J shed 6 bases, and the junction held 11 bases outside the gene matches. The CDR3 sequence is 15 residues long. Germline CDR1 reads KGHSH; CDR2 reads LQKENI. This chain's CDR3 is CASSPGQGIPDGYTF. The CDR3 DNA is TGTGCCAGCTCCCCCGGACAGGGGATTCCGGATGGCTACACCTTC.

The chain joins TRBV9 to TRBJ2-1, with D possibly TRBD2 on 6 matching bases. The CDR3 is made up of 14 amino acids. V was shortened by 0 bases and J by 3 bases, with 7 bases between the two germline ends. Germline V CDR1 and CDR2: SGDLS, YYNGEE. CDR3 DNA: TGTGCCAGCAGCGTAGAAGCGGGCTACAATGAGCAGTTCTTC. Translated: CASSVEAGYNEQFF.

This chain uses TRBV19 with TRBJ2-5; perhaps TRBD2 as D (6 bases). V was trimmed by 3 bases and J by 4 bases, leaving 9 bases between them. CDR3 length equals 13 residues. Germline V gene lookup returns CDR1 LNHDA and CDR2 SQIVND (reference sequence). The chain's CDR3 is CASSIGGRETQYF. CDR3 DNA: TGTGCCAGTAGTATCGGAGGGCGAGAGACCCAGTACTTC.

This chain uses TRBV27 with TRBJ2-5; D possibly corresponds to TRBD1 (6 bases). V was shortened by 1 base and J by 5 bases, with 11 bases between the two germline ends. Germline assignment: CDR1 MNHEY and CDR2 SMNVEV (reference sequence). The CDR3 sequence is 14 residues long. CDR3 DNA sequence: TGTGCCAGCAGTTTATGGGGGCAAGGGGAGACCCAGTACTTC. Protein: CASSLWGQGETQYF.

This rearrangement joins TRBV19 to TRBJ1-1, with a possible D match to TRBD1 (5 bases). Germline lookup yields CDR1 LNHDA and CDR2 SQIVND (reference sequence). Trimming left V 8 bases short and J 7 bases short, with 20 bases between. The CDR3 spans 14 residues. Here the CDR3 DNA reads TGTGCCAGTCGTTCCACAGGAGTCCGTTTTGAAGCTTTCTTT. Amino acids: CASRSTGVRFEAFF.

The gene calls are TRBV7-6 and TRBJ1-5; D gene unclear. CDR1 and CDR2 (germline): SGHVS, FNYEAQ. CDR3 size: 13 residues. V was shortened by 5 bases and J by 7 bases, with 12 bases between the two germline ends. This CDR3 reads CASSPNSGQPQHF. CDR3 nucleotide sequence: TGTGCCAGCAGCCCCAACTCCGGGCAGCCCCAGCATTTT.

This chain uses TRBV10-2 with TRBJ2-3; TRBD2 agrees at 8 bases. The V gene's germline CDR1 is WSHSY and CDR2 SAAADI. J was trimmed by 9 bases and V by 6 bases; bases with no gene match: 32. This CDR3 spans 21 amino acids. CDR3 in DNA: TGCGCCAGCAGGAAACCAGCAGGACTAGCTGCGGGGACGGGGGCAGTGGAAACGCAGTATTTT. Translated, it gives CASRKPAGLAAGTGAVETQYF.

The J gene is TRBJ1-5, the V gene TRBV10-3; no clear D gene. Deletions cut 0 bases from V and 6 bases from J, with 9 bases between. The V gene's germline CDR1 is ENHRY and CDR2 SYGVKD. The CDR3 is 14 residues long. CDR3 sequence (DNA): TGTGCCATCAGTGAGTCCTCGGTTGGTCAGCCCCAGCATTTT. Encoded protein: CAISESSVGQPQHF.

V usage is TRBV11-1 and J usage is TRBJ2-4; the D gene is possibly TRBD2 (7 bases). The CDR3 spans 17 residues. Germline values: CDR1 SGHAT, CDR2 FQDESV (reference sequence). V lost 5 bases and J 1 base, leaving 18 bases between the germline ends. In nucleotides, the CDR3 is TGTGCCAGCAGCAACTTTGGGGGGGCCGAGGCCAAAAACATTCAGTACTTC. It is translated as CASSNFGGAEAKNIQYF.

J is TRBJ2-3 and V is TRBV18; D not certain. V gave up 5 bases and J gave up 4 bases, with 10 bases separating them. CDR3 size: 13 residues. The germline CDR1 and CDR2 sequences are KGHSH and LQKENI. The CDR3: CASSWLVADTQYF. The CDR3 nucleotides read TGTGCCAGCTCATGGCTAGTGGCAGATACGCAGTATTTT.

The chain employs TRBV6-1 and TRBJ2-2; TRBD1 matches 7 bases. Germline loops: CDR1 MNHNS, CDR2 SASEGT. This CDR3 is built from 15 residues. V gave up 4 bases and J gave up 3 bases; unmatched junction bases: 5. The CDR3 region has the DNA TGTGCCAGCAGTGGAAACAGGGGCCACACCGGGGAGCTGTTTTTT. Encoded protein: CASSGNRGHTGELFF.

V usage is TRBV6-1 and J usage is TRBJ2-3; no clear D gene. Germline CDR1 is MNHNS and CDR2 is SASEGT. The CDR3 runs to 12 residues. Between the trimmed V and J ends, which lost 7 bases and 2 bases, there was a span of 7 bases. CDR3 in amino acids: CASTGDTDTQYF. In DNA, the CDR3 is TGTGCCAGCACCGGTGACACAGATACGCAGTATTTT.

This clone was seen once. This chain links TRBV5-1 with TRBJ2-7, with a tentative D call TRBD2 (6 bases). The CDR3 contains 15 residues. Germline CDR1 reads SGHRS; CDR2 reads YFSETQ. V lost 0 bases to trimming and J lost 4 bases, with 14 bases between them. DNA of the CDR3: TGCGCCAGCAGCTTGGATCTACTAGCTGGTTACGAGCAGTACTTC. As protein: CASSLDLLAGYEQYF.

This chain links TRBV19 with TRBJ1-5, with TRBD1 as a possible D gene (6 bases). Trimming shortened V by 7 bases and J by 3 bases, and 16 bases separated the two germline ends. The CDR3 totals 15 residues. CDR1 is LNHDA, CDR2 SQIVND, per germline (reference sequence). CDR3 amino acids: CASIPGTPYNQPQHF. The CDR3 region has the DNA TGTGCCAGTATTCCCGGGACACCTTACAATCAGCCCCAGCATTTT.